A single sample is the source of the 18 T cell receptor beta chains below, sequenced in a study of tumor-infiltrating lymphocytes in primary liver carcinoma. TCR beta cDNA was reverse-transcribed from 450 to 500 ng of total RNA. The reaction used a constant-region primer and ProtoScript II reverse transcriptase. The TCR beta library was amplified through three nested multiplex PCR rounds in a modified ARM-PCR procedure. In the first two PCR rounds, TRBV1-TRBV30 forward primers were paired with a C-beta reverse primer, and each round lasted about 9 cycles. TCRdb recomputed calls from the multiplex PCR reads with MiXCR, one row per CDR3 protein. The data show 99,000 or so distinct CDR3 sequences, roughly 69% seen once. Taking 20-30 mg of unsorted bulk tissue, the authors co-extracted RNA and DNA. Sample: liver tumor tissue from sampling region 5. The subset is: tumor region T5, tumor centre. All receptors come from a woman aged 60-70 years with primary liver carcinoma and hepatitis B virus infection.

This clonotype was seen many times. V usage is TRBV6-5 and J usage is TRBJ2-5; D gene ambiguous. Trimming took 2 bases from V and 4 from J, leaving 14 bases between them. Germline assignment: CDR1 MNHEY and CDR2 SVGAGI. This CDR3 contains 15 residues. Written as DNA, the CDR3 is TGTGCCAGCAGTTACATTGGTGCAGGAAGAGAGACCCAGTACTTC. Protein: CASSYIGAGRETQYF.

This clonotype showed up just once. The rearrangement uses TRBV30 and TRBJ2-4; 9 bases align to TRBD2. Germline assignment: CDR1 GTSNPN and CDR2 SVGIG (reference sequence). Trimming took 4 bases from V and 4 from J; bases not matched to a gene: 23. The CDR3 extends over 20 amino acids. CDR3 loop: CAWNVIEGLAGILGKNIQYF. CDR3 DNA sequence: TGTGCCTGGAATGTAATCGAGGGGCTAGCGGGAATCCTTGGTAAAAACATTCAGTACTTC.

This clonotype was observed a single time. This may arise from a read error, as a much more abundant clone is one base away. The V gene is TRBV5-8, the J gene TRBJ2-2; 8 positions agree with TRBD1. The ends lost 4 bases at V and 4 bases at J; junction bases unmatched: 9. The germline gives CDR1 SGHTS, CDR2 YDEGEE. This CDR3 has 16 amino acids. The CDR3 DNA is TGTGCCAGCAGCCCCTGGGGACAGGACGGCACCGGGGAGCTGTTTTTT. Its protein product is CASSPWGQDGTGELFF.

This clonotype has a count of ten or more. This chain uses TRBV28 with TRBJ2-1, with D perhaps being TRBD1 or TRBD2 (5 bases each). The V and J ends lost 4 bases and 1 base respectively, with 11 bases between them. Per germline, CDR1 MDHEN and CDR2 SYDVKM. This CDR3 is built from 15 residues. CDR3 nucleotide sequence: TGTGCCAGCAGTTATGGGGGATCTTCCTACAATGAGCAGTTCTTC. This codes for CASSYGGSSYNEQFF.

With regard to this clonotype: One end of the junction fails to match germline, which may point to a read error. The chain carries TRBV12-3 or TRBV12-4 and TRBJ2-7; 7 bases are shared with TRBD2. The CDR3 has 14 amino acids. The CDR3 reads CASTEGLTQYDQYF. CDR3 DNA: TGTGCCAGCACCGAGGGACTAACTCAATACGATCAGTACTTC.

About this clonotype: Given a much more abundant clone one base away, this may be a read error. V usage is TRBV28 and J usage is TRBJ2-7, with D perhaps TRBD1 or TRBD2 (5 bases each). V was cut by 6 bases and J by 3 bases, with 12 bases left in between. CDR1 is MDHEN, CDR2 SYDVKM, per germline. CDR3 size: 13 residues. The CDR3 DNA reads as TGTGCCAGCAGCTCAGTGGGACGCTACGAGCAGTACTTC. Protein product: CASSSVGRYEQYF. The full variable domain, with the rest looked up from reference TRBV28 and TRBJ2-7, is DVKVTQSSRYLVKRTGEKVFLECVQDMDHENMFWYRQDPGLGLRLIYFSYDVKMKEKGDIPEGYSVSREKKERFSLILESASTNQTSMYLCASSSVGRYEQYFGPGTRLTVT.

With regard to this clonotype: A much larger clonotype is one base distant, so this may be a read error. The V gene is TRBV6-5, the J gene TRBJ2-1; D uncertain. The germline V and J ends were trimmed by 2 bases and 4 bases, with 12 bases remaining between them. The CDR3 extends over 15 amino acids. Germline V gives CDR1 MNHEY, CDR2 SVGAGI. The chain's CDR3 is CASSYGLEEYNEQFF. The CDR3 region has the DNA TGTGCCAGCAGTTACGGCCTAGAGGAGTACAATGAGCAGTTCTTC.

Only one count was recorded for this clonotype. A read error is likely, as this CDR3 ends without the conserved phenylalanine or tryptophan. The DNA is left out, because the CDR3 cannot be placed on it with certainty; the CDR3 is given as TCRdb lists it. The CDR3 spells CASSYSAGNTEALL. J is TRBJ1-1 and V is TRBV6-5. Germline CDR1 and CDR2: MNHEY and SVGAGI. The CDR3 length equals 14 residues, ends included.

This clonotype was observed a single time. V usage is TRBV11-2 and J usage is TRBJ2-1; TRBD2 aligns across 10 bases. The V segment lost 9 bases and the J segment 9 bases; nucleotides outside the gene matches: 20. The CDR3 has 17 residues. Germline CDR1 is SGHAT and CDR2 is FQNNGV. CDR3 DNA: TGTGCCAGAAGCAGGAGACCAGCGGGAGGGCCGGGGGGTGAGCAGTTCTTC. Translated, it gives CARSRRPAGGPGGEQFF.

As to this clonotype: The conserved final phenylalanine or tryptophan is absent from the CDR3, which likely points to a read error. CDR3 protein: CASWQTGHETQYL. For the CDR3, the DNA is TGTGCCAGCTGGCAGACAGGGCATGAGACCCAGTACCTC. The chain links TRBV28 to TRBJ2-5; TRBD1 aligns across 7 bases. The CDR3 has 13 amino acids. CDR1 is MDHEN, CDR2 SYDVKM, per germline. V lost 8 bases, J lost 5 bases, and 8 bases stayed unmatched.

The chain uses TRBV5-6 and TRBJ2-5; no definite D call. Per germline, CDR1 SGHDT and CDR2 YYEEEE. The length of the CDR3 is 15 residues. Trimming pared 5 bases from V and 5 bases from J, leaving 19 bases between. The chain's CDR3 is CASSSYTVGLETQYF. For the CDR3, the DNA is TGTGCCAGCAGTTCGTATACGGTGGGGTTGGAGACCCAGTACTTC. The complete variable domain, with remaining parts taken from reference TRBV5-6 and TRBJ2-5, reads DAGVTQSPTHLIKTRGQQVTLRCSPKSGHDTVSWYQQALGQGPQFIFQYYEEEERQRGNFPDRFSGHQFPNYSSELNVNALLLGDSALYLCASSSYTVGLETQYFGPGTRLLVL.

This chain connects TRBV7-3 to TRBJ2-1; 8 positions agree with TRBD2. V trimming: 5 bases; J trimming: 12 bases; junction bases outside the gene matches: 15. Germline assignment: CDR1 SGHTA and CDR2 FQGTGA. The CDR3 spans 15 residues. The DNA for the CDR3 is TGTGCCAGCAGCCCCCAGACTAGCGTCAGGGGAGCGCAGTTCTTC. It yields the protein CASSPQTSVRGAQFF. Full variable domain (remainder filled in from reference TRBV7-3 and TRBJ2-1): GAGVSQTPSNKVTEKGKYVELRCDPISGHTALYWYRQSLGQGPEFLIYFQGTGAADDSGLPNDRFFAVRPEGSVSTLKIQRTERGDSAVYLCASSPQTSVRGAQFFGPGTRLTVL.

This clonotype was found many times. V and J are TRBV12-3 or TRBV12-4 and TRBJ1-2; 9 bases align to TRBD1. V shed 5 bases and J 4 bases; nucleotides not matched to a gene: 11. The CDR3 contains 16 residues. Here the CDR3 DNA reads TGTGCCAGCAGTCCCTCCTTACAGGGGGCTTTCTATGGCTACACCTTC. It encodes CASSPSLQGAFYGYTF.

Remarks on this clonotype: At one boundary the junction diverges from the germline segment, which might be a read error. V and J are TRBV6-5 and TRBJ1-2; a weak D match, TRBD1 (5 bases). The length of the CDR3 is 12 residues. In germline, CDR1 is MNHEY, CDR2 SVGAGI. The CDR3 spells CVSTNWGDGYTF. The CDR3 nucleotides read TGTGTCAGCACAAACTGGGGGGATGGCTACACCTTT.

Only one count was recorded for this clonotype. At one end, the junction sequence differs from germline, possibly due to a read error. The V gene is TRBV11-3, the J gene TRBJ2-2, with a possible D match to TRBD2 (6 bases). This CDR3 has 14 residues. Germline V gives CDR1 SGHNT, CDR2 YENEEA. The CDR3 DNA follows: TGTGCCAGCAGGAACCATAAGAACGCCGGGGGGCTGTTTTTT. Protein product: CASRNHKNAGGLFF.

J is TRBJ2-3 and V is TRBV4-1; 9 nucleotides align to TRBD2. CDR1 is MGHRA, CDR2 YSYEKL, per germline. Trimming cost V 0 bases and J 0 bases; bases outside gene matches: 10. CDR3 length equals 19 residues. CDR3 in amino acids: CASSQDLRLAVRSTDTQYF. For the CDR3, the DNA is TGCGCCAGCAGCCAAGATCTGAGACTAGCGGTAAGAAGCACAGATACGCAGTATTTT.

This clonotype was seen ten or more times. V and J are TRBV29-1 and TRBJ2-2, with D maybe TRBD1 (6 bases). CDR3 length: 14 residues. Trimming cost V 2 bases and J 6 bases, with 13 bases left between them. CDR1 SQVTM and CDR2 ANQGSEA come from the germline V gene. This CDR3 reads CSVETRGIAGELFF. CDR3 bases: TGCAGCGTTGAAACCAGGGGTATTGCCGGGGAGCTGTTTTTT.

On this clonotype: One junction end disagrees with the germline gene, perhaps due to a read error. The gene calls are TRBV4-1 and TRBJ2-1, with D perhaps assigned TRBD1 or TRBD2 (5 bases each). The CDR3 is 17 amino acids. The germline gives CDR1 MGHRA, CDR2 YSYEKL. The CDR3 DNA reads as TGCGCCAGCAGTCAAGGGGCTTGCGGAGGTTCCTACAATGAGCAGTTCTTC. Protein: CASSQGACGGSYNEQFF.